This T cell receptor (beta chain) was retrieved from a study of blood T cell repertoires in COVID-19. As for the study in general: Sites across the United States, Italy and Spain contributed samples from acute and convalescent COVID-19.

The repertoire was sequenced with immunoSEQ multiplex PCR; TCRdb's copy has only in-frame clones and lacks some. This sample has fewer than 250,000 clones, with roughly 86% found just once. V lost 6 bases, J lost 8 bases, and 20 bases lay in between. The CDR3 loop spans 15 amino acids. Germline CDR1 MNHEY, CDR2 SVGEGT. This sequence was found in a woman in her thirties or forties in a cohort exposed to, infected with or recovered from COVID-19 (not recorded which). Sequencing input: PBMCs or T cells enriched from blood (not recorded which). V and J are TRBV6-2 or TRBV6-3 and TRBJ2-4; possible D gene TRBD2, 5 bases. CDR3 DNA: TGTGCCAGCAGCCGGGGTTACAGCGGAGTAGACATTCAGTACTTC. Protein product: CASSRGYSGVDIQYF.